Listed below are T cell receptor beta chains from one sample, sequenced in a study of blood T cell repertoires in COVID-19. The table came from immunoSEQ multiplex PCR; TCRdb's copy has only in-frame clones and leaves some out. This table holds 290,000 or so clones, 91% found once. The sequencing sample was made of peripheral blood. The receptors shown here come from a young woman with COVID-19, enrolled during active disease. Each CDR3 is given with its conserved first and last residue. D genes are given only for firm matches. Only part of the rows carry a size: once, few, many, or a class if the clone is expanded.

d_gene,v_gene,abundance,j_gene,CDR3aa,CDR3nt
NA,TRBV9,NA,TRBJ1-3,CASSAQGSGNTIYF,TGTGCCAGCAGCGCGCAGGGCTCTGGAAACACCATATATTTT
TRBD2,TRBV27,NA,TRBJ2-3,CASSLTGGPPDTQYF,TGTGCCAGCAGTTTAACGGGGGGGCCCCCAGATACGCAGTATTTT
NA,TRBV19,NA,TRBJ1-2,CASSVTGGYTF,TGTGCCAGTAGTGTAACAGGGGGCTACACCTTC
NA,TRBV28,NA,TRBJ1-4,CASSSKDSPGEKLFF,TGTGCCAGCAGTTCCAAGGACTCACCGGGGGAAAAACTGTTTTTT
TRBD1,TRBV11-2,NA,TRBJ1-4,CASSALTGGINEKLFF,TGTGCCAGCAGCGCTCTTACAGGGGGCATTAATGAAAAACTGTTTTTT
TRBD1,TRBV5-4,NA,TRBJ1-3,CASSKGTGYSGGNTIYF,TGTGCCAGCAGCAAAGGGACAGGGTATTCGGGCGGAAACACCATATATTTT
NA,TRBV29-1,NA,TRBJ2-1,CSVAGKGSYNEQFF,TGCAGCGTGGCGGGTAAGGGCTCCTACAATGAGCAGTTCTTC
NA,TRBV6-6,NA,TRBJ2-2,CASSLIQEDGELFF,TGTGCCAGCAGTTTAATTCAGGAAGACGGGGAGCTGTTTTTT
NA,TRBV5-1,NA,TRBJ1-1,CASSQTGQGSGNTEAFF,TGCGCCAGCTCCCAGACGGGGCAGGGGTCTGGGAACACTGAAGCTTTCTTT
NA,TRBV24-1,once,TRBJ1-1,CATSVTVRNTEAFF,TGTGCCACCAGTGTGACTGTCCGTAACACTGAAGCTTTCTTT
NA,TRBV10-3,NA,TRBJ2-1,CAISNRGNEQFF,TGTGCCATCAGTAATAGGGGCAATGAGCAGTTCTTC
TRBD2,TRBV19,once,TRBJ2-7,CASRYLAGDGEQYF,TGTGCCAGTAGATACCTAGCGGGAGACGGGGAGCAGTACTTC
TRBD1,TRBV7-6,NA,TRBJ1-4,CASSLVDRGKEKLFF,TGTGCCAGCAGCTTAGTGGACAGGGGAAAAGAAAAACTGTTTTTT
TRBD1,TRBV24-1,NA,TRBJ1-1,CATSATGKRTEAFF,TGTGCCACCAGTGCGACAGGGAAGAGGACTGAAGCTTTCTTT
TRBD1,TRBV7-8,NA,TRBJ1-5,CASSSDVEGARNQPQHF,TGTGCCAGCAGCTCAGACGTAGAGGGGGCGCGAAATCAGCCCCAGCATTTT
NA,TRBV9,once,TRBJ2-2,CASSSDFTNTGELFF,TGTGCCAGCAGCTCGGACTTTACGAACACCGGGGAGCTGTTTTTT
NA,TRBV2,NA,TRBJ2-1,CASSEVGIAEYNEQFF,TGTGCCAGCAGTGAAGTTGGGATAGCGGAGTACAATGAGCAGTTCTTC
TRBD1,TRBV3-1/TRBV3-2,NA,TRBJ2-4,CASSLDRGGVIQYF,TGTGCCAGCAGCCTCGACAGGGGTGGAGTCATTCAGTACTTC
TRBD2,TRBV6-5,NA,TRBJ2-7,CASSSGTSGTYEQYF,TGTGCCAGCAGTTCCGGGACTAGCGGCACCTACGAGCAGTACTTC
NA,TRBV7-9,once,TRBJ1-2,CASRPPLAGVDYGYTF,TGTGCCAGCAGGCCTCCCTTAGCGGGGGTTGACTATGGCTACACCTTC
TRBD1,TRBV15,NA,TRBJ1-2,CATSRRTGSYGYTF,TGTGCCACCAGCAGGAGGACAGGTTCCTATGGCTACACCTTC
NA,TRBV4-1,NA,TRBJ2-3,CASSQDMSDQESTDTQYF,TGCGCCAGCAGCCAAGATATGAGCGACCAAGAATCCACAGATACGCAGTATTTT
NA,TRBV3-1/TRBV3-2,NA,TRBJ1-6,CASSQAYNSPLHF,TGTGCCAGCAGCCAAGCGTATAATTCACCCCTCCACTTT